This record concerns one T cell receptor (beta chain) sequence. With random hexamers, reverse transcription was performed on roughly 0.45 to 1 ug of RNA. MiXCR, run by TCRdb on the immunoSEQ multiplex PCR reads, gives a single entry per CDR3 protein. The table lists roughly 330,000 distinct CDR3 sequences, about 91% of them singletons. This entry comes from a study of CD8 T cells in Susac syndrome. The CDR3 covers 15 residues. V shed 5 bases and J shed 1 base, with 15 bases lying between them. The chain recombines TRBV12-3 or TRBV12-4 with TRBJ2-7, with TRBD1 as a possible D gene (8 bases). This receptor was obtained from a human donor with multiple sclerosis. Sequencing input: CD4+ T cells from PBMCs. Here the CDR3 DNA reads TGTGCCAGCAGTCTACAGGGGGGGACTTCCTACGAGCAGTACTTC. It encodes CASSLQGGTSYEQYF.